Listed below are T cell receptor beta chains from one sample, sequenced in a study of early T cells in non-severe SARS-CoV-2 infection. Each CDR3 protein is one row after TCRdb ran MiXCR on the 5' RACE reads. This table has 56,000 or so distinct CDR3 sequences, under 8.5% appearing once. Sequenced sample: whole blood. All receptors come from an adult who was a healthcare worker with PCR-confirmed SARS-CoV-2 infection or an uninfected control (not recorded which). Each CDR3 is given with its conserved first and last residue. Each record gives: J gene, D gene, clone size, V gene, CDR3 DNA, CDR3 protein. A D gene is named only where the DNA matches it firmly. Not every row has a clone size; where given, it reads once, few, many or a size class.

TRBJ2-5	.	few	TRBV3-1	TGTGCCAGCAGCCAATCCAATTTTCAAGAGACCCAGTACTTC	CASSQSNFQETQYF
TRBJ2-1	.	.	TRBV7-2	TGTGCCAGCAGCCCCCATGTGGGCTACAATGAGCAGTTCTTC	CASSPHVGYNEQFF
TRBJ2-3	TRBD2	few	TRBV10-3	TGTGCCATCAGTCCCGGACTAGCTCCTCGCACAGATACGCAGTATTTT	CAISPGLAPRTDTQYF
TRBJ1-1	.	many	TRBV28	TGTGCCAGCAGTTTATGGAGCACTGAAGCTTTCTTT	CASSLWSTEAFF
TRBJ2-7	.	.	TRBV21-1	TGTGCCAGCAGCACCGGCAGGGGGTCCTACGAGCAGTACTTC	CASSTGRGSYEQYF
TRBJ2-1	.	many	TRBV4-1	TGCGCCAGCAGCCAAGTACTGAGCTCCTACAATGAGCAGTTCTTC	CASSQVLSSYNEQFF
TRBJ2-3	.	few	TRBV29-1	TGCAGCGTTAGGACAGATGCAGATACGCAGTATTTT	CSVRTDADTQYF
TRBJ1-5	.	many	TRBV6-1	TGTGCCAGCAGTGACCGGTCGAGCCTTAAGCCCCAGCATTTT	CASSDRSSLKPQHF
TRBJ2-5	.	.	TRBV12-3/TRBV12-4	TGTGCCAGCAGCCCAGCGGGAGAGACCCAGTACTTC	CASSPAGETQYF
TRBJ2-7	TRBD2	many	TRBV6-1	TGTGCCAGCAGTTCTCGACTAGCGGGAGTAGTCCACGAGCAGTACTTC	CASSSRLAGVVHEQYF
TRBJ2-7	.	.	TRBV3-1	TGTGCCAGCAGCCAAGAAGTGGGAGACTATCCCTCCTACGAGCAGTACTTC	CASSQEVGDYPSYEQYF
TRBJ1-3	.	few	TRBV6-1	TGTGCCAGCAAAACGGACCTCTCTGGAAACACCATATATTTT	CASKTDLSGNTIYF
TRBJ2-5	.	.	TRBV12-3/TRBV12-4	TGTGCCAGCAGGGGGGACGGAACCCAAGAGACCCAGTACTTC	CASRGDGTQETQYF
TRBJ1-5	TRBD1	many	TRBV6-5	TGTGCCAGCAGTTTCACAGGGGGCGGGAATCAGCCCCAGCATTTT	CASSFTGGGNQPQHF
TRBJ2-1	TRBD2	few	TRBV29-1	TGCAGCGCCGTACCGGGACTAGCGGGCAATGAGCAGTTCTTC	CSAVPGLAGNEQFF
TRBJ1-1	TRBD1	.	TRBV20-1	TGCAGTGCTAGAGAAAACAGGGGGCGCGTGCACACTGAAGCTTTCTTT	CSARENRGRVHTEAFF
TRBJ2-7	.	.	TRBV5-1	TGCGCCAGCAGCTCTAGGGGTGAGCAGTACTTC	CASSSRGEQYF
TRBJ2-7	.	few	TRBV5-6	TGTGCCAGCAACCAAGGAGCTAGCGCGGACGAGCAGTACTTC	CASNQGASADEQYF
TRBJ2-7	.	few	TRBV20-1	TGCAGTGCTGGAAACAGGGCCTACGAGCAGTACTTC	CSAGNRAYEQYF
TRBJ1-1	.	many	TRBV5-4	TGTGCCAGCAGCTTGCTAAACGGCGAGGACACTGAAGCTTTCTTT	CASSLLNGEDTEAFF
TRBJ2-3	TRBD1	few	TRBV2	TGTGCCAGCAGGAGTGGACAGGGGGTGGATACGCAGTATTTT	CASRSGQGVDTQYF
TRBJ1-2	.	few	TRBV2	TGTGCCAGCAGTGGGCGGCCCTATGGCTACACCTTC	CASSGRPYGYTF
TRBJ1-5	.	many	TRBV20-1	TGCAGTGCTATTGAGGGGAATCAGCCCCAGCATTTT	CSAIEGNQPQHF
TRBJ2-7	.	few	TRBV2	TGTGCCAGCAGTGGGGACGCCTACGAGCAGTACTTC	CASSGDAYEQYF
TRBJ2-3	.	many	TRBV7-2	TGTGCCAGCAGCTCGGCGGGCCGTACGCAGTATTTT	CASSSAGRTQYF
TRBJ2-5	.	.	TRBV7-9	TGTGCCAGCTCTGGAGTAGAGACCCAGTACTTC	CASSGVETQYF
TRBJ1-4	.	.	TRBV20-1	TGCAGTGCGCAACAGGGTTTTAGTAATGAAAAACTGTTTTTT	CSAQQGFSNEKLFF
TRBJ1-5	.	once	TRBV12-3/TRBV12-4	TGTGCCAGCAGTTCTGGGGGGCAGCCCCAGCATTTT	CASSSGGQPQHF
TRBJ2-7	.	many	TRBV6-2/TRBV6-3	TGTGCCACCTCCCATGTCCGCGGGATCTCCTACGAGCAGTACTTC	CATSHVRGISYEQYF
TRBJ2-3	.	.	TRBV2	TGTGCCAGCGGGGATAGCTGGGGAACATATACGCAGTATTTT	CASGDSWGTYTQYF
TRBJ2-2	.	few	TRBV3-1	TGTGCCAGCAGTAAAAGTGACGGCAACACCGGGGAGCTGTTTTTT	CASSKSDGNTGELFF
TRBJ2-3	.	few	TRBV6-6	TGTGCCAGCAGTTACGCAGATACGCAGTATTTT	CASSYADTQYF
TRBJ2-7	.	few	TRBV5-1	TGCGCCAGCAGCCTGACGGGACCCCCCAACGAGCAGTACTTC	CASSLTGPPNEQYF
TRBJ1-2	.	many	TRBV4-1	TGCGCCAGCAGTCCCGATGGGGGCTATGGCTACACCTTC	CASSPDGGYGYTF
TRBJ1-6	.	.	TRBV20-1	TGCAGTGCTAAGGGACTGAGAAATTCACCCCTCCACTTT	CSAKGLRNSPLHF
TRBJ2-4	.	.	TRBV2	TGTGCCAGCAGTGAAGGACAAGACATTCAGTACTTC	CASSEGQDIQYF
TRBJ2-6	.	few	TRBV27	TGTGCCAGCAGTTGGTCTGGCTCTGGGGCCAACGTCCTGACTTTC	CASSWSGSGANVLTF
TRBJ2-3	TRBD1	few	TRBV20-1	TGCAGTGCTACGGACAGGGTTCTCGGCACGCAGTATTTT	CSATDRVLGTQYF
TRBJ2-2	TRBD2	many	TRBV5-4	TGTGCCAGCAGCTCAGCCGGGACTAGAGACACCGGGGAGCTGTTTTTT	CASSSAGTRDTGELFF
TRBJ2-3	TRBD1	many	TRBV5-6	TGTGCCAGCAGCCGATTGGACAGGTCCGTCGGGGATACGTATTTT	CASSRLDRSVGDTYF
TRBJ2-1	TRBD2	many	TRBV19	TGTGCCAGTAGCCTTAGCGGGAGGGCCCCCAATGAGCAGTTCTTC	CASSLSGRAPNEQFF
TRBJ1-6	.	few	TRBV7-2	TGTGCCAGCAGCGAACAAACAGATCTAGATTCACCCCTCCACTTT	CASSEQTDLDSPLHF
TRBJ2-3	.	few	TRBV6-6	TGTGCCAGCAGCACCTCCGGCAGGGGAGGTTCAGATACGCAGTATTTT	CASSTSGRGGSDTQYF
TRBJ1-1	.	many	TRBV5-1	TGCGCCAGCAGCGTCGGTCTGAACACTGAAGCTTTCTTT	CASSVGLNTEAFF
TRBJ2-3	.	.	TRBV20-1	TGCAGTGGCGGGCTAGGAGATACGCAGTATTTT	CSGGLGDTQYF
TRBJ1-1	.	.	TRBV20-1	TGCAGTGCTAGAGCGTCCGGGGCTATATATACTGAAGCTTTCTTT	CSARASGAIYTEAFF
TRBJ2-1	.	.	TRBV5-5	TGTGCCACCGGACACCCAGAGAGCAATGAGCAGTTCTTC	CATGHPESNEQFF
TRBJ2-7	.	.	TRBV12-3/TRBV12-4	TGTGCCAGCAGTTTATCTCGGTGGGTCGGTACCTACGAGCAGTACTTC	CASSLSRWVGTYEQYF
TRBJ1-1	.	.	TRBV2	TGTGCCAGCAGTACAAGGGAAATATTCTTT	CASSTREIFF
TRBJ1-1	.	.	TRBV28	TGTGCCAGCAGTTTATACGGGACCAGGGAGCCTCTCCGGGGACTTAAGAACACTGAAGCTTTCTTT	CASSLYGTREPLRGLKNTEAFF
TRBJ2-1	.	.	TRBV20-1	TGCAGTGCTAGAGTTAGGGAGTTTGAGCAGTTCTTC	CSARVREFEQFF
TRBJ1-5	.	.	TRBV30	TGTGCCTGGAGACCCCCGGGCGGGAGTCACTACAATCAGCCCCAGCATTTT	CAWRPPGGSHYNQPQHF
TRBJ2-3	.	few	TRBV7-2	TGTGCCAGCAGCTTAGTTCGTGGAGATACGCAGTATTTT	CASSLVRGDTQYF
TRBJ2-7	.	.	TRBV12-3/TRBV12-4	TGTGCCAGCAGTTTCCTCCTCTACGAGCAGTACTTC	CASSFLLYEQYF
TRBJ2-7	TRBD2	many	TRBV20-1	TGCAGTGCTCTTATAGCGGGAGGAAACGAGCAGTACTTC	CSALIAGGNEQYF